This T cell receptor beta chain came from a study of read filtering for tumor transcriptome and immune sequencing. Study information: The cohort had some 16 men and over twelve women aged roughly 47 to 80, mean about 72 years. After DNase treatment, RNA was made into whole-transcriptome libraries. Study outcomes and limitations: Approximately 79% of IR-seq clonotypes had a single read, yet these held 3% to 4% of reads.

Trimming at V came to 5 bases and at J to 4 bases, leaving 8 bases not matched to a gene. This CDR3 is built from 17 residues. CDR1 and CDR2 from the germline V gene are SEHNR and FQNEAQ (reference sequence). This library used about 400 ng RNA and molecular barcoded adaptors spanning alpha/delta and beta/gamma chains. TCRdb itself ran the reads through MiXCR, one entry per CDR3 protein. The sample has 75,000 to 95,000 distinct CDR3 sequences, roughly 21% seen once. This clonotype was observed at least ten times. Its antigen remains unknown. This clonotype was sampled from a donor over 35 with multiple myeloma. What was sequenced was a population of CD138-negative cells sorted from bone marrow. The V and J genes are TRBV7-9 and TRBJ2-1, with 13 nucleotides matching TRBD2. CDR3 sequence: CASSLRPLAGGYNEQFF. CDR3 bases: TGTGCCAGCAGCCTCCGGCCACTAGCGGGGGGGTACAATGAGCAGTTCTTC.